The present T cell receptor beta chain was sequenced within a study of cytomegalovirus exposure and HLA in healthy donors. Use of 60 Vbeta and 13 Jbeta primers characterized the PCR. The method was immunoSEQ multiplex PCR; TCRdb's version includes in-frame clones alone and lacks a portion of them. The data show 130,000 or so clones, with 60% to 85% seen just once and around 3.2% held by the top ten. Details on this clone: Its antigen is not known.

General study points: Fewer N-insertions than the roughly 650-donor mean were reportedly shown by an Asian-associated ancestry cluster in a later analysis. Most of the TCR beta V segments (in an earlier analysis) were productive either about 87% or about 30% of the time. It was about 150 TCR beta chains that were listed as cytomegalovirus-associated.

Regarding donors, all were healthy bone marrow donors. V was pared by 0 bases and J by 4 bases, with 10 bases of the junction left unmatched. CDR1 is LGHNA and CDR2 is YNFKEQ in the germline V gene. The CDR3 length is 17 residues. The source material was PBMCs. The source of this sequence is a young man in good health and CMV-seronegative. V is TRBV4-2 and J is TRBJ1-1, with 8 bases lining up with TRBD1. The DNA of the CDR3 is TGTGCCAGCAGCCAAGACCATGGACAGGGAGCGGGCACTGAAGCTTTCTTT. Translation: CASSQDHGQGAGTEAFF.